This entry is about one T cell receptor (beta chain). Its antigen is not identified. With a much larger clone just one base away, this may be a read error. MiXCR was run by TCRdb on the multiplex PCR reads, yielding one entry per CDR3 protein. The data show about 270,000 distinct CDR3 sequences, with around 30% seen just once and more than 0.85% held by the top ten. This sample stems from a study of breast tumors, draining lymph nodes, adjacent tissues. Study observations and caveats: Data fit most tumor T cells coming from lymph node, expanding in tumor.

The CDR3 totals 13 residues. From germline, CDR1 is LNHDA and CDR2 SQIVND (reference sequence). Germline trimming cut 9 bases from V and 5 bases from J; bases unmatched to any gene: 7. The lymph nodes were axillary draining lymph nodes from breast cancer patients. This receptor was obtained from a female donor with breast cancer. Some clones in this sample may be carry-over from other donors' samples. The sample was axillary lymph node tissue. The chain links TRBV19 to TRBJ2-1; 7 bases align to TRBD2. Here the CDR3 DNA reads TGTGCCAGCATCCAGCGGGGTGACAATGAGCAGTTCTTC. It yields the protein CASIQRGDNEQFF.